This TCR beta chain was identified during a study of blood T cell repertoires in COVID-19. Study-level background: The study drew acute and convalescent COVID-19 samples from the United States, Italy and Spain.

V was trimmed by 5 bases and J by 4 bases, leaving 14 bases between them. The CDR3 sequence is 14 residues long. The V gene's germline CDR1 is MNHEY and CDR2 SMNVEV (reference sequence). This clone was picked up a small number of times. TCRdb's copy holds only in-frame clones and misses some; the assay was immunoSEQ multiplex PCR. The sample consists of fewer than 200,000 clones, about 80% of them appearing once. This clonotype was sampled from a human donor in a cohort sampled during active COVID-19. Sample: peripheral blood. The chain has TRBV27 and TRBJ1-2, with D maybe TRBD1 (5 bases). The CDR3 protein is CASSPQGAAYGYTF. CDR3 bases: TGTGCCAGCAGTCCCCAAGGGGCAGCCTATGGCTACACCTTC.